The 14 T cell receptor beta chains listed next were all sequenced from one sample in a study of blood T cell repertoires in COVID-19. TCRdb's table, derived via immunoSEQ multiplex PCR, lists solely in-frame clones and lacks some. Among some 150,000 clones listed, more than 80% were seen once. Source material: PBMCs or T cells enriched from blood (not recorded which). The receptors stem from a man between 50 and 59 years old who had recovered from COVID-19.

This clone is a singleton in its sample. The rearrangement joins TRBV5-1 to TRBJ2-6, with a weak D call TRBD1 (6 bases). V lost 2 bases and J 2 bases, leaving 8 bases between the germline ends. This CDR3 has 15 amino acids. Germline V gene sequence: CDR1 SGHRS, CDR2 YFSETQ. The CDR3 loop reads CASSFTGTGANVLTF. In DNA, the CDR3 is TGCGCCAGCAGCTTCACAGGGACTGGGGCCAACGTCCTGACTTTC. The whole variable domain, remainder taken from reference TRBV5-1 and TRBJ2-6, is KAGVTQTPRYLIKTRGQQVTLSCSPISGHRSVSWYQQTPGQGLQFLFEYFSETQRNKGNFPGRFSGRQFSNSRSEMNVSTLELGDSALYLCASSFTGTGANVLTFGAGSRLTVL.

This sequence joins TRBV5-4 and TRBJ1-1, with a possible D match to TRBD1 (5 bases). Germline V CDR1 and CDR2: SGHNT, YYREEE (reference sequence). CDR3 length: 15 residues. V lost 3 bases, J lost 0 bases, and 12 bases lay in between. The CDR3 region is CASSSGGQVNTEAFF. The CDR3 nucleotides read TGTGCCAGCAGCTCAGGTGGACAAGTGAACACTGAAGCTTTCTTT.

The chain joins TRBV5-6 to TRBJ2-7; D perhaps matches TRBD1 (6 bases). The CDR3 spans 14 residues. CDR1 and CDR2 (germline): SGHDT, YYEEEE. Trimming cost V 3 bases and J 2 bases, with 12 bases left between them. The CDR3 reads CASSSRTVTYEQYV. DNA for the CDR3: TGTGCCAGCAGCTCGCGGACAGTTACCTACGAGCAGTACGTC.

The chain links TRBV5-8 to TRBJ2-7; TRBD2 matches 12 bases. The CDR3 loop spans 17 amino acids. The V gene's germline CDR1 is SGHTS and CDR2 YDEGEE. Unmatched junction bases numbered 17, after V lost 4 bases and J lost 9 bases. CDR3 sequence: CASSHTRTSGALGAQYF. Written as DNA, the CDR3 is TGTGCCAGCAGCCACACGCGGACTAGCGGGGCGCTAGGGGCGCAGTACTTC.

The J gene is TRBJ1-1, the V gene TRBV4-1, with 9 bases matching TRBD1. The CDR3 length is 15 residues. From germline, CDR1 is MGHRA and CDR2 YSYEKL. The trim removed 4 bases at V and 6 bases at J, leaving 9 bases unmatched. The CDR3 spells CASSRPTGGEAEAFF. For the CDR3, the DNA is TGCGCCAGCAGCCGCCCGACAGGGGGTGAGGCTGAAGCTTTCTTT.

The rearrangement uses TRBV28 and TRBJ1-5; possibly TRBD1 for D (6 bases). CDR1 and CDR2 from the germline V gene are MDHEN and SYDVKM. Trimming stripped 5 bases from V and 0 bases from J, with 20 bases between. The CDR3 contains 18 residues. CDR3 nucleotide sequence: TGTGCCAGCAGTGCCCTGGGGGCCCTAGGTTATAGCAATCAGCCCCAGCATTTT. It codes for CASSALGALGYSNQPQHF.

The V call is TRBV10-3, the J call TRBJ2-7; 11 bases fit TRBD1. The germline V gene has CDR1 ENHRY and CDR2 SYGVKD. CDR3 length: 14 amino acids. V gave up 6 bases and J gave up 3 bases; unmatched junction bases: 4. The CDR3 region is CAIRPGTGGYEQYF. CDR3 coding DNA: TGTGCCATCAGACCTGGGACAGGGGGCTACGAGCAGTACTTC.

This chain joins TRBV7-2 and TRBJ2-3, with D perhaps TRBD2 (5 bases). The germline V gene has CDR1 SGHTA and CDR2 FQGNSA. V was cut by 0 bases and J by 3 bases, with 10 bases left in between. This CDR3 is 15 amino acids long. CDR3 bases: TGTGCCAGCAGCTTAGCCGGGATAGGAACAGATACGCAGTATTTT. The encoded protein is CASSLAGIGTDTQYF. Looking up the rest from reference TRBV7-2 and TRBJ2-3 gives the full variable domain: GAGVSQSPSNKVTEKGKDVELRCDPISGHTALYWYRQSLGQGLEFLIYFQGNSAPDKSGLPSDRFSAERTGGSVSTLTIQRTQQEDSAVYLCASSLAGIGTDTQYFGPGTRLTVL.

The chain has TRBV20-1 and TRBJ1-2, with D possibly TRBD1 on 6 matching bases. V shed 3 bases and J shed 1 base, with 12 bases lying between them. Germline-derived CDR1 and CDR2 are DFQATT and SNEGSKA (reference sequence). The CDR3 totals 14 residues. The CDR3 spells CSASPGQSNYGYTF. The CDR3 nucleotides are TGCAGTGCTAGTCCGGGACAAAGTAACTATGGCTACACCTTC.

The chain joins TRBV2 to TRBJ1-6; D gene unclear. CDR1 is SNHLY, CDR2 FYNNEI, per germline. The CDR3 totals 14 residues. The V gene lost 2 bases and the J gene lost 7 bases, with 9 bases spanning the gap. CDR3 sequence reads: CASSEQRVNSPLHF. In DNA, the CDR3 is TGTGCCAGCAGTGAACAGAGGGTAAATTCACCCCTCCACTTT.

This sequence joins TRBV19 and TRBJ1-2, with a tentative D call TRBD1 (5 bases). CDR3 length: 12 residues. Germline CDR1 reads LNHDA; CDR2 reads SQIVND (reference sequence). Trimming shortened V by 6 bases and J by 2 bases, and 7 bases separated the two germline ends. In DNA form, the CDR3 reads TGTGCCAGTAGGGACACGAACTATGGCTACACCTTC. Its translation: CASRDTNYGYTF.

This chain uses TRBV7-9 with TRBJ1-5; tentatively, D is TRBD1 (5 bases). Between the trimmed V and J ends, which lost 0 bases and 1 base, there was a span of 13 bases. CDR1 SEHNR and CDR2 FQNEAQ come from the germline V gene (reference sequence). The CDR3 consists of 17 residues. The CDR3 bases are TGTGCCAGCAGCTTAGCTGGGGGGTCTAGGAGCAATCAGCCCCAGCATTTT. Translating gives CASSLAGGSRSNQPQHF.

This clone was seen more than once but under ten times. The genes are TRBV24-1 and TRBJ2-4; tentative D call: TRBD2 (6 bases). The germline V gene has CDR1 KGHDR and CDR2 SFDVKD. CDR3 size: 15 residues. The V and J ends lost 3 bases and 2 bases respectively, with 10 bases between them. The CDR3: CATSDPTSPKNIQYF. The CDR3 DNA reads as TGTGCCACCAGTGATCCAACTAGCCCCAAAAACATTCAGTACTTC.

Points on this clone: At one end the junction does not follow the germline gene, possibly because of a read error. The chain has TRBV7-2 and TRBJ2-5; 12 positions agree with TRBD2. In germline, CDR1 is SGHTA, CDR2 FQGNSA. CDR3 length: 15 amino acids. CDR3 in amino acids: CASSLAGGRVETQYF. The DNA of the CDR3 is TGTGCCAGCAGCCTAGCGGGGGGGCGTGTGGAGACCCAGTACTTC.